This T cell receptor beta chain was documented in a study of regulatory T cells in long-lasting Graves disease. The time point denotes: newly diagnosed GD, antithyroid drugs for less than 3 months. PBMCs provided the RNA from which the TCR library was made. Arm-PCR with iRepertoire HTBI primers amplified the CDR3 regions for these TCR beta libraries. In TCRdb, the multiplex PCR reads were re-called with MiXCR into one record per CDR3 protein. The sample records some 450,000 distinct CDR3 sequences, 15% to 20% being singletons. The CDR3 spans 17 residues. V shed 0 bases and J shed 0 bases, with 12 bases lying between them. Germline CDR1 reads SGHTA; CDR2 reads FQGNSA. This clonotype was observed a handful of times. These sequences were also reported in another study, on T cells in Graves' hyperthyroidism and ophthalmopathy.

The material sequenced was peripheral blood mononuclear cells (PBMCs), taken at new diagnosis, from a patient treated with antithyroid drugs. This clonotype was sampled from a woman aged 25 to 39 with Graves disease. The chain joins TRBV7-2 to TRBJ2-1; the D is unclear. CDR3 sequence: CASSLAETLYSYNEQFF. Here the CDR3 DNA reads TGTGCCAGCAGCTTAGCCGAAACGCTATACTCCTACAATGAGCAGTTCTTC. Drawing the rest from reference TRBV7-2 and TRBJ2-1, the complete variable domain is GAGVSQSPSNKVTEKGKDVELRCDPISGHTALYWYRQSLGQGLEFLIYFQGNSAPDKSGLPSDRFSAERTGGSVSTLTIQRTQQEDSAVYLCASSLAETLYSYNEQFFGPGTRLTVL.